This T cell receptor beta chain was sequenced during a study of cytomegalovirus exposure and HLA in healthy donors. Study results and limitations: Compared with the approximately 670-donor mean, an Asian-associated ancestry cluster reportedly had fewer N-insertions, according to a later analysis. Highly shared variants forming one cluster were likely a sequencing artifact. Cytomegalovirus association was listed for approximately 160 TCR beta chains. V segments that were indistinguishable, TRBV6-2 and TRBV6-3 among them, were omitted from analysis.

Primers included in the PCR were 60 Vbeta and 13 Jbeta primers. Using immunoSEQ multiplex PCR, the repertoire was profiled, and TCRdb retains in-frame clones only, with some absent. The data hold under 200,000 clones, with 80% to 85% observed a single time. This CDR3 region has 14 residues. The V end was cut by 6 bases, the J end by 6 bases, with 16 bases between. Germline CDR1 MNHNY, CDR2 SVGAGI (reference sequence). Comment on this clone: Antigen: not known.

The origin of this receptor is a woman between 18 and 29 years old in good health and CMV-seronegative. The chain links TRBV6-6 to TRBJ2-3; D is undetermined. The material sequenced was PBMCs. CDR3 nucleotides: TGTGCCAGCAGAGTCCGCCCAGTTTTGGATACGCAGTATTTT. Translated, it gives CASRVRPVLDTQYF.